The 21 T cell receptor beta chains below were found in one sample sequenced in a study of T cells in Graves' hyperthyroidism and ophthalmopathy. Researchers amplified the TCR beta CDR3 regions from RNA transcripts. Using the HTBI primer set, a first-round RT-PCR was run on the TCR CDR3. Using its own MiXCR run on the multiplex PCR reads, TCRdb lists one record per CDR3 protein. The sample lists approximately 410,000 distinct CDR3 sequences; 14% to 15% were seen once. Sequenced sample: blood. These receptors came from a man aged 18-30 years with Graves' ophthalmopathy.

V and J are TRBV27 and TRBJ2-6; D gene ambiguous. This CDR3 has 15 amino acids. Deletions cut 5 bases from V and 0 bases from J, with 8 bases between. Germline CDR1 is MNHEY and CDR2 is SMNVEV (reference sequence). The CDR3 region has the DNA TGTGCCAGCAGTCGCGGAGACTCTGGGGCCAACGTCCTGACTTTC. Its protein product is CASSRGDSGANVLTF.

This clonotype was detected ten times or more. J is TRBJ2-3 and V is TRBV29-1; 8 bases map to TRBD1. There are 14 residues in the CDR3. Per the germline V gene, CDR1 is SQVTM and CDR2 is ANQGSEA. The junction had 4 bases not matched to a gene; V was cut back by 3 bases and J by 2 bases. The CDR3 bases are TGCAGCGTTGATGACAGGGGATACACAGATACGCAGTATTTT. It specifies CSVDDRGYTDTQYF.

In its sample, this clonotype was seen many times. V gene TRBV2 combines with J gene TRBJ2-7, with D maybe TRBD2 (5 bases). Germline lookup yields CDR1 SNHLY and CDR2 FYNNEI. This CDR3 comprises 16 residues. Trimming left V 3 bases short and J 4 bases short, with 19 bases between. The DNA for the CDR3 is TGTGCCAGCAGTGAGGATGCGGGCCAGCTCGGGTACGAGCAGTACTTC. It translates to CASSEDAGQLGYEQYF.

This clonotype was recorded many times. The V call is TRBV6-2 or TRBV6-3, the J call TRBJ2-1; D is undetermined. V lost 2 bases and J 3 bases, leaving 14 bases between the germline ends. This CDR3 has 16 residues. The germline gives CDR1 MNHEY, CDR2 SVGEGT. The DNA of the CDR3 is TGTGCCAGCAGTTACGGTCCAGCCCCCTACTACAATGAGCAGTTCTTC. It yields the protein CASSYGPAPYYNEQFF.

The rearrangement links TRBV7-9 to TRBJ2-3; D uncertain. Germline V gene data show CDR1 as SEHNR and CDR2 as FQNEAQ (reference sequence). Trimming stripped 8 bases from V and 6 bases from J, with 9 bases between. The CDR3 is 11 amino acids. CDR3 sequence: CASHLRDTQYF. The CDR3 nucleotides are TGTGCCAGCCACCTGAGGGATACGCAGTATTTT.

This clonotype has only a few counts. V usage is TRBV18 and J usage is TRBJ1-6; D gene ambiguous. The germline V and J ends were trimmed by 3 bases and 7 bases, with 19 bases remaining between them. Germline V CDR1 and CDR2: KGHSH, LQKENI. The length of the CDR3 is 17 residues. This CDR3 reads CASSPPGGNRLNSPLHF. The DNA of the CDR3 is TGTGCCAGCTCACCCCCCGGAGGAAACAGACTAAATTCACCCCTCCACTTT.

In its sample, this clonotype was seen a few times. The chain is built from TRBV2 and TRBJ2-2; D is undetermined. With 2 bases removed from V and 6 bases from J, the gap between germline ends came to 13 bases. This CDR3 is 15 amino acids long. CDR1 is SNHLY and CDR2 is FYNNEI in the germline V gene. Here the CDR3 reads CASSELESLAGELFF. CDR3 nucleotides: TGTGCCAGCAGTGAATTGGAGTCTTTAGCCGGGGAGCTGTTTTTT. Filled out from reference TRBV2 and TRBJ2-2, the complete variable domain reads EPEVTQTPSHQVTQMGQEVILRCVPISNHLYFYWYRQILGQKVEFLVSFYNNEISEKSEIFDDQFSVERPDGSNFTLKIRSTKLEDSAMYFCASSELESLAGELFFGEGSRLTVL.

CDR3 loop: CASSTANPGVNQPQHF. The CDR3 DNA reads as TGTGCCAGTAGCACCGCGAACCCAGGGGTGAATCAGCCCCAGCATTTT. The rearrangement links TRBV19 to TRBJ1-5; D perhaps matches TRBD1 (6 bases). There are 16 residues in the CDR3. V was cut by 6 bases and J by 4 bases, with 19 bases left in between. Germline CDR1 and CDR2: LNHDA and SQIVND (reference sequence).

This clonotype was recorded at least ten times. The gene calls are TRBV30 and TRBJ2-7; the match to TRBD1 covers 8 bases. Losses at the gene ends were 1 base for V and 5 bases for J; bases not matched to a gene: 1. The CDR3 loop spans 12 amino acids. The V gene's germline CDR1 is GTSNPN and CDR2 SVGIG (reference sequence). This CDR3 reads CAWSGTGNEQYF. In nucleotides, the CDR3 is TGTGCCTGGAGTGGGACAGGGAACGAGCAGTACTTC.

The chain couples TRBV5-4 to TRBJ2-3, with TRBD2 identical over 10 bases. There are 16 residues in the CDR3. Germline CDR1 and CDR2: SGHNT and YYREEE (reference sequence). The junction had 3 bases not matched to a gene; V was cut back by 2 bases and J by 0 bases. In nucleotides, the CDR3 is TGTGCCAGCAGCTTTACTAGCGGGATAAGCACAGATACGCAGTATTTT. Its protein is CASSFTSGISTDTQYF.

This clonotype was seen many times. The rearrangement links TRBV14 to TRBJ2-3; D is possibly TRBD2 (7 bases). The germline V gene encodes CDR1 SGHDN and CDR2 FVKESK. The CDR3 consists of 16 residues. V lost 0 bases, J lost 2 bases, and 12 bases lay in between. The CDR3 DNA sequence: TGTGCCAGCAGCCAAGATGCGGGGGCGATCACAGATACGCAGTATTTT. Translated: CASSQDAGAITDTQYF.

This clonotype was observed a few times. The genes are TRBV4-1 and TRBJ1-3, with TRBD1 as a possible D gene (5 bases). Germline V gives CDR1 MGHRA, CDR2 YSYEKL. The CDR3 is 17 amino acids. Between the trimmed V and J ends, which lost 1 base and 0 bases, there was a span of 13 bases. For the CDR3, the DNA is TGCGCCAGCAGCCAAGCTCACCTGACAGTCTCTGGAAACACCATATATTTT. Its protein product is CASSQAHLTVSGNTIYF.

This chain uses TRBV20-1 with TRBJ1-2; TRBD1 is a possible D gene (6 bases). The V gene lost 6 bases and the J gene lost 8 bases, with 7 bases spanning the gap. Per the germline V gene, CDR1 is DFQATT and CDR2 is SNEGSKA (reference sequence). The CDR3 is made up of 9 amino acids. CDR3 protein: CSAGQGYTF. CDR3 in DNA: TGCAGTGCAGGACAGGGCTACACCTTC.

This clonotype was recorded at least ten times. The chain carries TRBV27 and TRBJ2-7; D uncertain. The CDR3 has 13 amino acids. Per the germline V gene, CDR1 is MNHEY and CDR2 is SMNVEV (reference sequence). The V gene lost 5 bases and the J gene lost 3 bases, with 11 bases spanning the gap. CDR3 residues: CASSQGLYYEQYF. The DNA of the CDR3 is TGTGCCAGCAGTCAAGGGCTTTACTACGAGCAGTACTTC.

This clonotype was observed many times. The chain links TRBV12-3 or TRBV12-4 to TRBJ2-7, with a weak D call TRBD2 (6 bases). V was trimmed by 2 bases and J by 6 bases, leaving 11 bases between them. This CDR3 region has 13 residues. The CDR3 protein is CASSLLGSGEQYF. The CDR3 DNA reads TGTGCCAGCAGTTTACTCGGGAGTGGCGAGCAGTACTTC.

This clonotype was seen ten or more times. CDR3 sequence reads: CASGLLPPGQRNTIYF. CDR3 in DNA: TGTGCTAGTGGTTTGCTTCCCCCGGGACAGAGGAACACCATATATTTT. This sequence joins TRBV12-5 and TRBJ1-3; 7 nucleotides line up with TRBD1. V was pared by 2 bases and J by 7 bases, with 11 bases of the junction left unmatched. Germline CDR1 reads LGHNT; CDR2 reads FRNRAP. There are 16 residues in the CDR3.

This clonotype was seen repeatedly, ten times or more. V gene TRBV2 combines with J gene TRBJ2-3; tentatively, D is TRBD2 (6 bases). The V end was cut by 6 bases, the J end by 10 bases, with 17 bases between. Germline V lookup: CDR1 SNHLY, CDR2 FYNNEI. The CDR3 is made up of 13 amino acids. Here the CDR3 DNA reads TGTGCCAGCAGGAATCTACTAGCATCGTCGCAGTATTTT. Amino acid sequence: CASRNLLASSQYF. The entire variable domain, with the rest obtained from reference TRBV2 and TRBJ2-3, is as follows: EPEVTQTPSHQVTQMGQEVILRCVPISNHLYFYWYRQILGQKVEFLVSFYNNEISEKSEIFDDQFSVERPDGSNFTLKIRSTKLEDSAMYFCASRNLLASSQYFGPGTRLTVL.

This clonotype was counted at least ten times. V usage is TRBV7-3 and J usage is TRBJ2-5; tentatively, D is TRBD2 (6 bases). Trimming pared 4 bases from V and 5 bases from J, leaving 14 bases between. The CDR3 sequence is 14 residues long. Germline CDR1 is SGHTA and CDR2 is FQGTGA. CDR3 sequence reads: CASSYSGSQETQYF. CDR3 DNA sequence: TGTGCCAGCAGCTACTCCGGGAGCCAGGAGACCCAGTACTTC.

This clonotype was observed many times. This CDR3 reads CASLSQRELDTQYF. The CDR3 DNA reads TGTGCCAGCTTAAGCCAGCGGGAGCTTGATACGCAGTATTTT. V usage is TRBV13 and J usage is TRBJ2-3; 8 nucleotides match TRBD2. Germline-derived CDR1 and CDR2 are PRHDT and FYEKMQ (reference sequence). Germline trimming cut 8 bases from V and 6 bases from J; bases unmatched to any gene: 10. This CDR3 region has 14 residues. Variable domain in full (rest from reference TRBV13 and TRBJ2-3): AAGVIQSPRHLIKEKRETATLKCYPIPRHDTVYWYQQGPGQDPQFLISFYEKMQSDKGSIPDRFSAQQFSDYHSELNMSSLELGDSALYFCASLSQRELDTQYFGPGTRLTVL.

In its sample, this clonotype was seen a few times. The CDR3, as DNA: TGTGCCAGCAGCGTTTGGACCTCTAGCACAGATACGCAGTATTTT. Translating gives CASSVWTSSTDTQYF. The chain links TRBV9 to TRBJ2-3; no clear D. V shed 2 bases and J shed 0 bases, with 10 bases lying between them. CDR1 is SGDLS, CDR2 YYNGEE, per germline. This CDR3 contains 15 residues. The full variable domain, with the rest looked up from reference TRBV9 and TRBJ2-3, is DSGVTQTPKHLITATGQRVTLRCSPRSGDLSVYWYQQSLDQGLQFLIQYYNGEERAKGNILERFSAQQFPDLHSELNLSSLELGDSALYFCASSVWTSSTDTQYFGPGTRLTVL.

This clonotype was observed a few times. V gene TRBV6-2 or TRBV6-3 combines with J gene TRBJ1-6; 7 bases are a match to TRBD1. Germline V gene lookup returns CDR1 MNHEY and CDR2 SVGEGT. J gave up 7 bases and V 6 bases, and 6 bases lay outside the gene matches. This CDR3 comprises 14 residues. The CDR3 is CASRRDRLNSPLHF. The CDR3 region has the DNA TGTGCCAGCAGGCGGGACAGACTAAATTCACCCCTCCACTTT.